The 3 T cell receptor beta chains presented below share a single source sample, sequenced in a study of shared T cell receptors in the human thymus. Using immunoSEQ multiplex PCR, the repertoire was profiled, and TCRdb retains in-frame clones only, with some absent. The sample has 640,000 or so clones; 80% to 90% are singletons. This same sample was also part of a study on human thymus T cells.

Input material: thymocytes. Receptors originate from a boy in the first two years of life with a congenital heart defect.

The chain uses TRBV4-3 and TRBJ2-5, with D tentatively TRBD2 (6 bases). Germline V gene data show CDR1 as LGHNA and CDR2 as YSLEER. Trimming took 3 bases from V and 0 from J, leaving 20 bases between them. This CDR3 has 18 residues. The CDR3 nucleotides are TGCGCCAGCAGCCACAGAAATTCGGGAGAAGACCACCAAGAGACCCAGTACTTC. Protein: CASSHRNSGEDHQETQYF.

CDR3 DNA: TGTGCCAGCAGTATTGAACAGGGGGCATTAGAAAAACTGTTTTTT. Translating it yields CASSIEQGALEKLFF. The rearrangement uses TRBV6-5 and TRBJ1-4, with 9 positions matching TRBD1. With 5 bases clipped from V and 8 bases from J, the junction kept 9 bases outside the gene matches. Germline assignment: CDR1 MNHEY and CDR2 SVGAGI. This CDR3 is built from 15 residues.

This sequence joins TRBV29-1 and TRBJ2-2; D is unresolved. The germline CDR1 and CDR2 sequences are SQVTM and ANQGSEA. V dropped 3 bases and J dropped 4 bases, with 6 bases sitting between them. This CDR3 has 12 residues. The CDR3 sequence: CSVEGPTGELFF. The CDR3 DNA follows: TGCAGCGTTGAGGGCCCCACCGGGGAGCTGTTTTTT.